The present T cell receptor (beta chain) was sequenced within a study of post-analysis software for immune sequencing data (dated by TCRdb to 2015 to 2017). For the wider study: Disease courses on record covered relapsing-remitting, secondary progressive and progressive-relapsing multiple sclerosis, though some patients had no subtype annotation. A subset of samples was prepared in parallel using single-end sample barcoding, then pooled and co-amplified after Illumina adapter ligation. Patient repertoires were compared against over ten previously published healthy control repertoires from donors aged roughly 6 to 26 years. Study-level results and caveats: Significantly lower normalized Chao1 diversity was found in multiple sclerosis patients than in controls, suggesting substantial peripheral T-cell clonal expansion. Direct clustering with F measure showed strong co-clustering of samples prepared in the same batch, prompting a batch-effect correction. The control group was slightly older than the multiple sclerosis patient group. Patients showed significantly higher frequencies than controls for roughly five TRBV segments, among them TRBV5-6, TRBV5-1 and TRBV20-1.

CDR1 and CDR2 (SGHRS, YFSETQ) derive from the germline V gene. The CDR3 runs 15 residues from the cysteine to the phenylalanine. The DNA shown is the 45-base CDR3, in frame from base 1. Unmatched junction bases come to 9, with V trimmed by 4 bases and J by 7 bases. To demonstrate the VDJtools post-analysis software, TCR beta repertoires were profiled from the peripheral blood of about 13 young patients with multiple sclerosis. Multiple sclerosis patients were children and adolescents aged roughly 6 to 17 years. This clonotype was recorded a few times. The target of this receptor is not known. No much larger clonotype is one base removed from it; base qualities were not supplied. Library preparation was by PCR. Sequencing relied on an Illumina HiSeq 2500. To reduce PCR and sequencing biases, unique molecular identifiers were incorporated into the TCR beta cDNA libraries. Per 1 to 10 million input T cells, roughly 0.5 million cDNA molecules were obtained, such that each molecule approximated one T cell. The same protocol used for the earlier healthy control dataset was applied to prepare and sequence the patient libraries. Samples belonging to the same batch were prepared together, multiplexed and sequenced on a shared HiSeq lane. The published analysis was carried out like this. Raw barcoded reads were processed with MIGEC, discarding single-read molecular identifier groups before consensus assembly and CDR3 extraction. VDJtools was used for post-analysis of the clonotype tables, and diversity was normalized by down-sampling every dataset to the size of the smallest sample. Repertoire overlap clustering matched CDR3 amino acid but not nucleotide sequences to correct batch-related cross-sample contamination. Through fastp at Q25 and MiXCR, TCRdb rebuilt clones from the public reads, retaining in-frame beta chains. CDR3 protein sequences are deduplicated, and each keeps its most common genes and DNA. These V and J calls are TCRdb output, not the study's own analysis. Here the sample has roughly 430,000 distinct CDR3 sequences; approximately 37% occur a single time. The top ten clonotypes cover less than 10% of the sample.

The sample taken for sequencing was blood. This chain is built from TRBV5-1 and TRBJ2-1; TRBD2 aligns with 9 central bases. The receptor's source is a girl between 2 and 10 years old with multiple sclerosis. The CDR3 protein is CASSHYRTSVNEQFF. The sequence in DNA is TGCGCCAGCAGCCACTACAGGACTAGCGTTAATGAGCAGTTCTTC.